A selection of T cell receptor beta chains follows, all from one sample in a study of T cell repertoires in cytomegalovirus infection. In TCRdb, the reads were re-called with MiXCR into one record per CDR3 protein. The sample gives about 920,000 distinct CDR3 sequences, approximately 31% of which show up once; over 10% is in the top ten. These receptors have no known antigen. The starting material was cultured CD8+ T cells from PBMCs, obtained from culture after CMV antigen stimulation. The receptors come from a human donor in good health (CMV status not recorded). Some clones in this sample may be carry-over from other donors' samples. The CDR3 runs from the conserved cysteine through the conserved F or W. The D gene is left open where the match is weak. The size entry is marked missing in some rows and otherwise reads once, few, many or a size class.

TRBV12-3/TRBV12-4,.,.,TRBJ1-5,TGTGCCAGCAGTGTTCCAGGATTCCTAGATCAGCCCCAGCATTTT,CASSVPGFLDQPQHF
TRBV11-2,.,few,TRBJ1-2,TGTGCCAGCAGCCCACCGGCAGCCCCCTTCGGCTACACCTTC,CASSPPAAPFGYTF
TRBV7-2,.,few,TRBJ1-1,TGTGCCAGCAGCTTAGAACCTGAAGGGTTCACTGAAGCTTTCTTT,CASSLEPEGFTEAFF
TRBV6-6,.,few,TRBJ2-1,TGTGCCAGCAGTTACTCACCCGGGGGCTCCTACAATGAGCAGTTCTTC,CASSYSPGGSYNEQFF
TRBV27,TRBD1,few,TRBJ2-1,TGTGCCAGCAGTGCGGGACAGGGGGCGAATGAGCAGTTCTTC,CASSAGQGANEQFF
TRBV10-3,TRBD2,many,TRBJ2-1,TGTGCCATCAGTGAGCTTGGGACTAGCGGCTACAATGAGCAGTTCTTC,CAISELGTSGYNEQFF
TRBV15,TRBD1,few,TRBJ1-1,TGTGCCACCAGTCAGACAGGGGTAGGCACTGAAGCTTTCTTT,CATSQTGVGTEAFF
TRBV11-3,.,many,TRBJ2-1,TGTGCCAGCAGCTTAAATTCGTATGAGCAGTTCTTC,CASSLNSYEQFF
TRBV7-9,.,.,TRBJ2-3,TGTGCCAGCAGCTCCGTAGCCCGGGGACGTCCTAACACAGATACGCAGTATTTT,CASSSVARGRPNTDTQYF
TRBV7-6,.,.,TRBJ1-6,TGTGCCAGCAGCTTAGGCCCAGGGGATAATTCACCCCTCCACTTT,CASSLGPGDNSPLHF
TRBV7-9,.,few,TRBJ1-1,TGTGCCAGCAGCCACGAAGGGGGGACTGAAGCTTTCTTT,CASSHEGGTEAFF
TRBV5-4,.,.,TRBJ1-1,TGTGCCAGCAGCGTCCGACAGTCGATGAACACTGAAGCTTTCTTT,CASSVRQSMNTEAFF
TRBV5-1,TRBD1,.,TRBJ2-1,TGCGCCAGCAGATCGACAGGGCGGTCGGTGAATGAGCAGTTCTTC,CASRSTGRSVNEQFF
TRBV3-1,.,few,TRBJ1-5,TGTGCCAGCAGCCAAATAAACGGTCTCGGGGCTCAGCCCCAGCATTTT,CASSQINGLGAQPQHF
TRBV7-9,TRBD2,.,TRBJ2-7,TGTGCCAGCAGCTTAATTACTAGCGGGGGGTTTGTTGAGCAGTACTTC,CASSLITSGGFVEQYF
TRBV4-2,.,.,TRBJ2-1,TGTGCCAGCAGCCAAGAAGGGATCGGGACCTCCTACAATGAGCAGTTCTTC,CASSQEGIGTSYNEQFF
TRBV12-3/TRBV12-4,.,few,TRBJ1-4,TGTGCCAGCAGTGATGGTAGCAATGAAAAACTGTTTTTT,CASSDGSNEKLFF
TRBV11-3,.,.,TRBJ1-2,TGTGCCAGCAGCTTAGAGTGCGAATCGGAAGGCTACACCTTC,CASSLECESEGYTF
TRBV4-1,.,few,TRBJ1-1,TGCGCCAGCACCCCGCCTGAAACGGCGCCTCCCGCTTTCTTT,CASTPPETAPPAFF
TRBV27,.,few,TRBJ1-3,TGTGCCAGCAGTTTCGGGGGGCCTGGAAACACCATATATTTT,CASSFGGPGNTIYF
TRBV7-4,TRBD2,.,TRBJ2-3,TGTGCCAGCAGCCTATCCCCAATCGCTAGCGGAAGCACAGATACGCAGTATTTT,CASSLSPIASGSTDTQYF
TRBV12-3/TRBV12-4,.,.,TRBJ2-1,TGTGCCAGCAGTTTAGGTCACAGCTACAATGAGCAGTTCTTC,CASSLGHSYNEQFF
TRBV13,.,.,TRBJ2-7,TGTGCCAGCAGCCCCCGGGAAGGGACGGATGCCTACGAGCAGTACTTC,CASSPREGTDAYEQYF
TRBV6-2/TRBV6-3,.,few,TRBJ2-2,TGTGCCAGCAGTGACCAGGGGACCGGGGAGCTGTTTTTT,CASSDQGTGELFF
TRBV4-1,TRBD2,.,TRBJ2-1,TGCGCCAGCAGCCACGGACTAGCGGGGAATTACAATGAGCAGTTCTTC,CASSHGLAGNYNEQFF
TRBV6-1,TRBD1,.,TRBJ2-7,TGTGCCAGCAGTGCGGACAGGGATTCATGGGAGGAGCAGTACTTC,CASSADRDSWEEQYF
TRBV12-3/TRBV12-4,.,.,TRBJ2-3,TGTGCCAGCACATCCTCTAGGGCTACGCAGTATTTT,CASTSSRATQYF
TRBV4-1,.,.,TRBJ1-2,TGCGCCAGCAGCCATAGGACGGAATTCTATGGCTACACCTTC,CASSHRTEFYGYTF
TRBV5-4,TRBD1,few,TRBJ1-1,TGTGCCAGCAGCTCGATGGACAGGGGGGACACTGAAGCTTTCTTT,CASSSMDRGDTEAFF
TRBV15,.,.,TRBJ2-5,TGTGCCACCAGCAGCGGGGCACAAGAGACCCAGTACTTC,CATSSGAQETQYF
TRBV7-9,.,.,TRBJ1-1,TGTGCCAGCAGCCACCTACCCAGGGGAGTGGGCACTGAAGCTTTCTTT,CASSHLPRGVGTEAFF
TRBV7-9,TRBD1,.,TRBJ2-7,TGTGCCAGCAGCTCCACTGCCGGGACAGGGACCTACGAGCAGTACTTC,CASSSTAGTGTYEQYF
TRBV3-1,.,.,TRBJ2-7,TGTGCCAGCAGCCAAGAAACGGGGAGCCAATCAGCCTACGAGCAGTACTTC,CASSQETGSQSAYEQYF
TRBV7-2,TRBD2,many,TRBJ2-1,TGTGCCAGCAGTCCTGGGGATGGACTAGCGGTCTACAATGAGCAGTTCTTC,CASSPGDGLAVYNEQFF
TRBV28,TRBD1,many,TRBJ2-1,TGTGCCAGCAGTTCCCAGGGGACAGGGGCCTACAATGAGCAGTTCTTC,CASSSQGTGAYNEQFF
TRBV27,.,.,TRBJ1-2,TGTGCCAGCAGAAGGGGAGGAGCGTTGAATGGCTACACCTTC,CASRRGGALNGYTF
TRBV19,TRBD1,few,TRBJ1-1,TGTGCCAGTAGTACCACAGGGGGCCAGAACACTGAAGCTTTCTTT,CASSTTGGQNTEAFF
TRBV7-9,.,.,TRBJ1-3,TGTGCCAGCAGCCCCCAAGGGGACACGGCCGGAAACACCATATATTTT,CASSPQGDTAGNTIYF
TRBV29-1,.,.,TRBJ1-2,TGCAGCGTCCTCCGGAAAACCTATGGCTACACCTTC,CSVLRKTYGYTF
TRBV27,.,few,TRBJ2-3,TGTGCCAGCAGTTTATTGGGGAAGGGATCCACAGATACGCAGTATTTT,CASSLLGKGSTDTQYF
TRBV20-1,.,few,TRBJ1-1,TGCAGTGCTAGAGGACAGTTGAACACTGAAGCTTTCTTT,CSARGQLNTEAFF
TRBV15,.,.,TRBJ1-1,TGTGCCACCAGTAACAGGGCGGGTGAAGCTTTCTTT,CATSNRAGEAFF
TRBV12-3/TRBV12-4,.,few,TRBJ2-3,TGTGCCAGCAGTTTAGATCTAACAGCAGCCTTGGGTAGCACAGATACGCAGTATTTT,CASSLDLTAALGSTDTQYF